This T cell receptor beta chain was profiled in a study of T cells in Graves' hyperthyroidism and ophthalmopathy. This clonotype was detected only a few times. CDR1 is SNHLY, CDR2 FYNNEI, per germline. V was cut by 0 bases and J by 6 bases, with 12 bases left in between. There are 14 residues in the CDR3. Amplification of TCR beta CDR3 regions used RNA as the template. A first-round RT-PCR of the TCR CDR3 used the HTBI primer set. TCRdb reprocessed the multiplex PCR reads via MiXCR and lists one record per CDR3 protein. The table shows hundreds of thousands of distinct CDR3 sequences, with 38% occurring only once.

Source material: blood. The chain is built from TRBV2 and TRBJ2-7; tentatively, D is TRBD1 or TRBD2 (6 bases each). The receptor's source is a man aged 18 to 30 with Graves' hyperthyroidism. The CDR3 loop reads CASSEAPGAGEQYF. The CDR3 region has the DNA TGTGCCAGCAGTGAAGCTCCGGGGGCGGGCGAGCAGTACTTC.